Listed below are T cell receptor beta chains from one sample, sequenced in a study of blood T cell repertoires in COVID-19. Using immunoSEQ multiplex PCR, the repertoire was profiled, and TCRdb retains in-frame clones only, with some absent. The sample carries about 210,000 clones, approximately 81% recorded once. What was sequenced was PBMCs or T cells enriched from blood (not recorded which). The receptors were sampled from a woman between 50 and 59 years old with acute COVID-19. CDR3s include the opening cysteine and the closing phenylalanine or tryptophan. The D gene is left open where the match is weak. Clone size is shown for a subset of rows, as once, few, many or a class of expanded clone.

>TRBV27|TRBJ1-5|-|-
CASSRGDSKNNQPQHF
TGTGCCAGCAGTAGAGGGGACTCGAAGAACAATCAGCCCCAGCATTTT
>TRBV9|TRBJ2-2|few|-
CASSVESRAGELFF
TGTGCCAGCAGCGTAGAATCCAGGGCCGGGGAGCTGTTTTTT
>TRBV6-1|TRBJ1-5|few|TRBD1
CASSELGQGIRQPQHF
TGTGCCAGCAGTGAATTGGGACAGGGGATTCGACAGCCCCAGCATTTT
>TRBV9|TRBJ2-7|-|TRBD1
CASSTSTGSYEQYF
TGTGCCAGCAGCACATCGACAGGGAGCTACGAGCAGTACTTC
>TRBV29-1|TRBJ1-2|few|-
CSIDSNYGYTF
TGCAGCATCGACTCAAACTATGGCTACACCTTC
>TRBV7-2|TRBJ1-4|-|-
CASSLNRVLNEKLFF
TGTGCCAGCAGCCTAAACAGGGTCCTCAATGAAAAACTGTTTTTT
>TRBV28|TRBJ2-1|-|TRBD2
CASSASGGPYNEQFF
TGTGCCAGCAGTGCCTCGGGGGGTCCTTACAATGAGCAGTTCTTC
>TRBV7-8|TRBJ2-7|-|-
CASSLAEGASYEQYF
TGTGCCAGCAGCTTAGCGGAGGGAGCCTCCTACGAGCAGTACTTC
>TRBV29-1|TRBJ1-1|few|-
CSVPRQAPGMNTEAFF
TGCAGCGTTCCTCGACAGGCCCCAGGAATGAACACTGAAGCTTTCTTT
>TRBV30|TRBJ1-6|-|TRBD1
CAWGLQGVDSPLHF
TGTGCCTGGGGTCTCCAGGGGGTCGATTCACCCCTCCACTTT
>TRBV27|TRBJ1-2|-|TRBD1
CASSKKTGAGDYGYTF
TGTGCCAGCAGTAAAAAGACAGGGGCCGGGGACTATGGCTACACCTTC
>TRBV19|TRBJ2-3|-|-
CASSMARNTDTQYF
TGTGCCAGTAGTATGGCTAGAAACACAGATACGCAGTATTTT
>TRBV3-1/TRBV3-2|TRBJ1-4|-|-
CASSHPQVGEKLFF
TGTGCCAGCAGCCATCCACAGGTTGGCGAAAAACTGTTTTTT
>TRBV7-2|TRBJ2-1|once|-
CASSNSALHEQFF
TGTGCCAGCAGCAATAGCGCTTTGCATGAGCAGTTCTTC
>TRBV11-1|TRBJ1-2|once|-
CATENNYGYTF
TGTGCCACGGAGAATAACTATGGCTACACCTTC
>TRBV4-1|TRBJ1-4|-|-
CASSQDRTSGPMKLFF
TGCGCCAGCAGCCAAGACCGGACGTCAGGGCCTATGAAACTGTTTTTT
>TRBV4-1|TRBJ2-7|-|-
CASSQDVARSYEQYF
TGCGCCAGCAGCCAAGATGTAGCCAGATCCTACGAGCAGTACTTC
>TRBV18|TRBJ2-7|-|-
CASSPLPYGEQYF
TGTGCCAGCTCACCTCTCCCCTACGGCGAGCAGTACTTC
>TRBV7-2|TRBJ2-1|-|-
CASSNARTGRGNEQFF
TGTGCCAGCAGCAACGCCCGGACAGGCCGGGGGAATGAGCAGTTCTTC
>TRBV27|TRBJ1-6|-|-
CASSWGGGSGNSPLHF
TGTGCCAGCTCCTGGGGAGGGGGATCGGGTAATTCACCCCTCCACTTT
>TRBV19|TRBJ2-1|-|TRBD1
CASSYRGQMNEQFF
TGTGCCAGTAGTTACAGGGGGCAAATGAATGAGCAGTTCTTC
>TRBV5-1|TRBJ2-1|-|TRBD1
CASSSGTGRYNEQFF
TGCGCCAGCAGCTCTGGGACAGGCCGGTACAATGAGCAGTTCTTC
>TRBV7-2|TRBJ2-7|-|TRBD1
CASSGQATGEQYF
TGTGCCAGCAGTGGACAGGCCACGGGGGAGCAGTACTTC
>TRBV11-2|TRBJ1-1|-|-
CASSLGQGRTRTEAFF
TGTGCCAGCAGCTTGGGGCAGGGGCGAACACGGACTGAAGCTTTCTTT
>TRBV29-1|TRBJ2-1|once|-
CSATRYNEQFF
TGCAGCGCTACTAGGTACAATGAGCAGTTCTTC
>TRBV4-1|TRBJ1-4|-|-
CASSLTGPPLLNEKLFF
TGCGCCAGCAGTTTGACAGGCCCACCTCTCCTTAATGAAAAACTGTTTTTT
>TRBV7-8|TRBJ1-5|-|-
CASSPRRDNQPQHF
TGTGCCAGCAGCCCACGACGGGACAATCAGCCCCAGCATTTT
>TRBV18|TRBJ2-1|-|TRBD1
CASSPLAQGASYEQFF
TGTGCCAGCTCACCTCTTGCTCAGGGGGCTAGTTATGAGCAGTTCTTC
>TRBV28|TRBJ1-4|-|-
CASRGPGSNEKLFF
TGTGCCAGCAGAGGACCGGGAAGTAATGAAAAACTGTTTTTT
>TRBV19|TRBJ2-5|-|TRBD1
CASSPYRTGVSETQYF
TGTGCCAGTAGTCCCTACCGTACAGGGGTCAGTGAGACCCAGTACTTC
>TRBV7-9|TRBJ2-7|-|-
CASSITTGLRYEQYF
TGTGCCAGCAGCATTACAACAGGGCTACGGTACGAGCAGTACTTC
>TRBV4-1|TRBJ2-2|once|TRBD1
CASSRGQGTTGELFF
TGCGCCAGCAGCCGGGGACAGGGGACCACCGGGGAGCTGTTTTTT
>TRBV7-8|TRBJ1-3|-|TRBD1
CASSLARKGAGGNTIYF
TGTGCCAGCAGCTTAGCCCGGAAGGGGGCAGGTGGAAACACCATATATTTT
>TRBV7-8|TRBJ2-5|-|TRBD1
CASSQRTGGGETQYF
TGTGCCAGCAGCCAGAGGACAGGGGGCGGGGAGACCCAGTACTTC
>TRBV4-3|TRBJ1-6|-|-
CASSQDRGENSPLHF
TGCGCCAGCAGCCAAGACAGGGGAGAAAATTCACCCCTCCACTTT
>TRBV2|TRBJ2-1|-|TRBD2
CASNGGSSEQFF
TGTGCCAGCAACGGGGGGAGCAGTGAGCAGTTCTTC
>TRBV3-1/TRBV3-2|TRBJ1-1|-|TRBD1
CASSLRQGANTEAFF
TGTGCCAGCAGCCTCCGACAGGGGGCGAACACTGAAGCTTTCTTT
>TRBV5-6|TRBJ1-6|-|-
CASRFGDKQNSPLHF
TGTGCCAGCAGATTTGGGGACAAGCAAAATTCACCCCTCCACTTT
>TRBV4-2|TRBJ1-6|-|TRBD1
CASSQDPGGNSPLHF
TGTGCCAGCAGCCAAGACCCAGGGGGCAATTCACCCCTCCACTTT
>TRBV18|TRBJ1-1|many|-
CASSPSRRGNTEAFF
TGTGCCAGCTCACCTAGTCGCAGGGGGAACACTGAAGCTTTCTTT
>TRBV19|TRBJ2-7|-|-
CASSGGGSGSYEQYF
TGTGCCAGTAGTGGGGGTGGTAGCGGATCCTACGAGCAGTACTTC
>TRBV28|TRBJ2-7|-|TRBD2
CASSLGNLAGAPYEQYF
TGTGCCAGCAGTTTAGGAAATTTAGCGGGGGCACCCTACGAGCAGTACTTC
>TRBV27|TRBJ2-5|-|TRBD2
CASSLAGVALGTQYF
TGTGCCAGCAGTTTAGCGGGAGTCGCACTCGGGACCCAGTACTTC
>TRBV2|TRBJ2-3|-|-
CAFQTGTDTDTQYF
TGTGCCTTTCAGACGGGAACGGACACAGATACGCAGTATTTT
>TRBV2|TRBJ1-6|few|-
CASSEVANSPLHF
TGTGCCAGCAGTGAAGTAGCCAATTCACCCCTCCACTTT
>TRBV7-3|TRBJ1-2|-|-
CASSTRQLPNYGYTF
TGTGCCAGCAGCACAAGACAGCTCCCTAACTATGGCTACACCTTC
>TRBV5-8|TRBJ2-5|once|-
CATQSVETQYF
TGTGCCACCCAGTCCGTGGAGACCCAGTACTTC
>TRBV6-2/TRBV6-3|TRBJ2-5|-|TRBD2
CASSSRGGQETQYF
TGTGCCAGCAGCTCTCGGGGGGGCCAAGAGACCCAGTACTTC
>TRBV18|TRBJ1-1|few|-
CASSPARGNTEAFF
TGTGCCAGCTCACCAGCCAGGGGAAACACTGAAGCTTTCTTT
>TRBV28|TRBJ2-7|-|TRBD1
CASCRIDGTGCYEQYF
TGTGCCAGCTGCCGGATAGACGGGACAGGGTGTTACGAGCAGTACTTC
>TRBV11-3|TRBJ2-1|-|-
CASAGQIYNEQFF
TGTGCCAGCGCAGGACAGATTTACAATGAGCAGTTCTTC
>TRBV19|TRBJ1-5|-|-
CASSIPSARQPQHF
TGTGCCAGTAGTATTCCATCCGCTCGGCAGCCCCAGCATTTT
>TRBV4-2|TRBJ2-7|once|TRBD2
CASSSRLAGGRSSYEQYF
TGTGCCAGCAGCTCACGACTAGCGGGGGGCCGGAGCTCCTACGAGCAGTACTTC